The sequence of this T cell receptor beta chain was determined in a study of beta chain features in type 1 diabetes. Notes on the study in general: cDNA-based sequencing might over-represent cells highly expressing TCR.

This clone showed up just a few times. Its antigen is undetermined. Naive, central memory, regulatory and stem cell-like memory cells within the CD4+ compartment were sorted using CD45RO/CCR7/CD25/CD127/CD95/CD27. Sorting gave populations that all exceeded 98% purity. The CDR3 contains 15 residues. Germline V gives CDR1 SGDLS, CDR2 YYNGEE. V lost 2 bases and J lost 4; bases outside the gene matches: 7. The investigators reverse transcribed all of the isolated RNA, so they sequenced expressed TCRB transcripts. Generated by immunoSEQ multiplex PCR, the TCRdb table keeps only in-frame clones and is missing some. The table records hundreds of thousands of clones, 15% of them present only once.

This chain links TRBV9 with TRBJ2-5; 8 bases map to TRBD1. The source is a young man in good health. The sample was naive CD4+ T cells from blood. The chain's CDR3 is CASSVQDRVGETQYF. The CDR3 region has the DNA TGTGCCAGCAGCGTCCAGGACAGGGTAGGAGAGACCCAGTACTTC.